This record covers a single T cell receptor beta chain. Its antigen remains unknown. The data originate from a study of OX40 agonist ivuxolimab in advanced cancers. Study overall: Subjects had a mean age of about 65 years, with a range of about 23 to 79; almost 85% were male. Participants could have had prior anti-PD-1, anti-PD-L1 or anti-CTLA-4 therapy, and roughly 40% had some. Study-wide points: Some of the nonresponding patients also showed low levels of normalized T-cell clonal expansion.

TCRdb's table, derived via immunoSEQ multiplex PCR, lists solely in-frame clones and lacks some. The sample lists around 48,000 clones, approximately 71% occurring once. The CDR3 is made up of 13 amino acids. Per the germline V gene, CDR1 is KGHSH and CDR2 is LQKENI. V was pared by 2 bases and J by 11 bases, with 6 bases of the junction left unmatched. This clonotype was sampled from an adult with an advanced solid tumor such as melanoma, head and neck, liver or kidney cancer. This sequence joins TRBV18 and TRBJ1-1; TRBD1 aligns across 9 bases. This specimen consisted of CD4+ or CD8+ T cells sorted from blood, obtained in a trial of the OX40 agonist ivuxolimab. The CDR3, as DNA: TGTGCCAGCTCACCAGACAGGGGGTCCTGGGCTTTCTTT. Translated, it gives CASSPDRGSWAFF.